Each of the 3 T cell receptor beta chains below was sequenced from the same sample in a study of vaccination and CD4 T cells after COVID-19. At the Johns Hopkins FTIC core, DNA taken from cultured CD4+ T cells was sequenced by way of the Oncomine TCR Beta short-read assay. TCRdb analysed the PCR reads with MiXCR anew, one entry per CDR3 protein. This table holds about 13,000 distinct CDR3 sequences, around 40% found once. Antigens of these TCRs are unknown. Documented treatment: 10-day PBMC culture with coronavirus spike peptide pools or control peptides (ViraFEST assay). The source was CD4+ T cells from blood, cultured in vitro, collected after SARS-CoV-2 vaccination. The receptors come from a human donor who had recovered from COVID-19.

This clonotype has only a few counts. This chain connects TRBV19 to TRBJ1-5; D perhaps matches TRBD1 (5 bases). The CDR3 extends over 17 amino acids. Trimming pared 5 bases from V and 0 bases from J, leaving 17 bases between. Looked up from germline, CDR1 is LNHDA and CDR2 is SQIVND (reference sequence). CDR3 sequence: CASSPGRRLYSNQPQHF. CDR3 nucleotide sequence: TGTGCCAGTAGTCCGGGACGGCGCCTTTATAGCAATCAGCCCCAGCATTTT.

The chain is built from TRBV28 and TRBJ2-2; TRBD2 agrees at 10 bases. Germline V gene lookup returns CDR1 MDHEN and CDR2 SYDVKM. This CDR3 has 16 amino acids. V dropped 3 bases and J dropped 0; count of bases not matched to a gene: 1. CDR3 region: CASSLSGRANTGELFF. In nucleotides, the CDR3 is TGTGCCAGCAGTTTGAGCGGGAGGGCGAACACCGGGGAGCTGTTTTTT.

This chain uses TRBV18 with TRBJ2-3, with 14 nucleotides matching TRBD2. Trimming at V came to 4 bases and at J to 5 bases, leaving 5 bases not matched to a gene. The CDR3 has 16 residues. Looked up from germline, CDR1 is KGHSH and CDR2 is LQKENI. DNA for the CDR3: TGTGCCAGCTCACTAGGGACTAGCGGGAGTCGAGATACGCAGTATTTT. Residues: CASSLGTSGSRDTQYF.